This passage covers 29 T cell receptor beta chains from one sample sequenced in a study of blood T cell repertoires in COVID-19. TCRdb's copy holds only in-frame clones and misses some; the assay was immunoSEQ multiplex PCR. The data hold 170,000 or so clones, with around 84% observed a single time. Sequencing was done on a sample of peripheral blood. The receptors shown here come from a man aged 55 to 69 with COVID-19, enrolled during active disease.

The chain uses TRBV7-9 and TRBJ1-1, with a tentative D call TRBD1 (6 bases). This CDR3 is 16 amino acids long. V lost 5 bases, J lost 0 bases, and 16 bases lay in between. CDR1 is SEHNR, CDR2 FQNEAQ, per germline (reference sequence). The CDR3, as DNA: TGTGCCAGCAGCCCGGTGGACAGCACACTGAACACTGAAGCTTTCTTT. Protein: CASSPVDSTLNTEAFF.

As concerns this clone: One end of the junction does not line up with germline, which may come from a read error. The chain uses TRBV3-1 (or the pseudogene TRBV3-2) and TRBJ2-5; 14 bases line up with TRBD2. Germline V lookup: CDR1 LGHDT, CDR2 YNNKEL (reference sequence). The CDR3 runs 12 residues. The CDR3 coding sequence is TGTGCCAGCAGCCGACTAGCGGGGGGGCTTAACTTC. Protein: CASSRLAGGLNF.

The chain employs TRBV5-6 and TRBJ1-5; D possibly corresponds to TRBD1 (5 bases). V was shortened by 2 bases and J by 4 bases, with 13 bases between the two germline ends. The CDR3 totals 15 residues. Per germline, CDR1 SGHDT and CDR2 YYEEEE. This chain's CDR3 is CASSLWAGPNQPQHF. The DNA of the CDR3 is TGTGCCAGCAGCTTATGGGCAGGGCCGAATCAGCCCCAGCATTTT.

This clone was seen more than once but under ten times. This chain connects TRBV19 to TRBJ2-3; TRBD1 might be the D (6 bases). Trimming took 11 bases from V and 0 from J, leaving 15 bases between them. This CDR3 contains 14 residues. Germline lookup yields CDR1 LNHDA and CDR2 SQIVND (reference sequence). Written as DNA, the CDR3 is TGTGCCTCGCGGAGGACAGCTAGCACAGATACGCAGTATTTT. This translates into CASRRTASTDTQYF.

The chain recombines TRBV6-6 with TRBJ1-4; 9 bases agree with TRBD1. The CDR3 covers 15 residues. CDR1 and CDR2 (germline): MNHNY, SVGAGI (reference sequence). V lost 4 bases and J lost 7; bases outside the gene matches: 7. The DNA of the CDR3 is TGTGCCAGCAGTTCAAACAGGGGGCTGACTGAAAAACTGTTTTTT. It codes for CASSSNRGLTEKLFF.

J is TRBJ2-4 and V is TRBV3-1 (or the pseudogene TRBV3-2); 16 nucleotides line up with TRBD2. Per the germline V gene, CDR1 is LGHDT and CDR2 is YNNKEL (reference sequence). V was pared by 1 base and J by 6 bases, with 6 bases of the junction left unmatched. The CDR3 totals 18 residues. CDR3 protein: CASSQGGLAGGYVNIQYF. In DNA form, the CDR3 reads TGTGCCAGCAGCCAAGGGGGACTAGCGGGAGGGTATGTAAACATTCAGTACTTC.

V gene TRBV7-2 combines with J gene TRBJ2-7; 9 bases agree with TRBD1. V trimming: 4 bases; J trimming: 2 bases; junction bases outside the gene matches: 6. Per germline, CDR1 SGHTA and CDR2 FQGNSA. The CDR3 is 15 amino acids. CDR3 sequence: CASSSRTGGAYEQYF. The CDR3 bases are TGTGCCAGCAGCTCGCGCACAGGGGGCGCCTACGAGCAGTACTTC.

This clone was detected only once. The chain recombines TRBV18 with TRBJ1-1, with D tentatively TRBD1 (6 bases). CDR3 length: 14 amino acids. Germline-derived CDR1 and CDR2 are KGHSH and LQKENI. The germline V and J ends were trimmed by 2 bases and 5 bases, with 12 bases remaining between them. CDR3 in DNA: TGTGCCAGCTCACCATCTACAGGGTTGACTGAAGCTTTCTTT. Protein: CASSPSTGLTEAFF.

About this clone itself: A much more abundant neighbour one base away suggests this may be a read error. The sample holds other DNA sequences that translate to the same CDR3. V gene TRBV6-4 combines with J gene TRBJ2-2; D might be TRBD1 (6 bases). V gave up 6 bases and J gave up 3 bases, with 8 bases separating them. This CDR3 has 13 amino acids. Germline CDR1 is MRHNA and CDR2 is SNTAGT. The CDR3 loop is CASSAGDTGELFF. In nucleotides, the CDR3 is TGTGCCAGCAGCGCAGGGGACACCGGGGAGCTGTTTTTT.

V usage is TRBV7-2 and J usage is TRBJ1-1; 7 nucleotides match TRBD1. The V segment lost 5 bases and the J segment 5 bases; nucleotides outside the gene matches: 11. Germline CDR1 and CDR2: SGHTA and FQGNSA. The CDR3 extends over 15 amino acids. The CDR3 nucleotides are TGTGCCAGCAGCCTTGGGACAGTCCGAACGACTGAAGCTTTCTTT. Translated, it gives CASSLGTVRTTEAFF.

V usage is TRBV3-1 (or the pseudogene TRBV3-2) and J usage is TRBJ1-2; tentative D call: TRBD1 (6 bases). V was shortened by 0 bases and J by 2 bases, with 10 bases between the two germline ends. Germline values: CDR1 LGHDT, CDR2 YNNKEL (reference sequence). CDR3 length equals 15 residues. The chain's CDR3 is CASSQDITGNYGYTF. DNA for the CDR3: TGTGCCAGCAGCCAAGATATTACAGGGAACTATGGCTACACCTTC.

The chain carries TRBV5-8 and TRBJ1-5; D gene ambiguous. Germline V gene sequence: CDR1 SGHTS, CDR2 YDEGEE. The CDR3 totals 13 residues. Between the trimmed V and J ends, which lost 5 bases and 4 bases, there was a span of 10 bases. The CDR3 loop is CASSLIGNQPQHF. For the CDR3, the DNA is TGTGCCAGCAGTCTGATCGGGAATCAGCCCCAGCATTTT.

This chain uses TRBV7-8 with TRBJ2-7; D not certain. The V gene's germline CDR1 is SGHVS and CDR2 FQNEAQ. CDR3 length: 13 residues. The ends were cut back, 2 bases at V and 5 bases at J, with 10 bases in the middle. DNA for the CDR3: TGTGCCAGCAGCTTATCGGTCGAAAACGAGCAGTACTTC. Encoded protein: CASSLSVENEQYF.

CDR3 nucleotides: TGTGCCAGCAGCCCAACCGGGACAGCACAAGAGACCCAGTACTTC. Protein: CASSPTGTAQETQYF. V gene TRBV7-9 combines with J gene TRBJ2-5, with 7 bases identical to TRBD1. This CDR3 is built from 15 residues. Losses at the gene ends were 5 bases for V and 2 bases for J; bases not matched to a gene: 8. From germline, CDR1 is SEHNR and CDR2 FQNEAQ (reference sequence).

The chain recombines TRBV4-3 with TRBJ1-6; D remains ambiguous. V lost 0 bases and J lost 0, with 21 bases in between. The V gene's germline CDR1 is LGHNA and CDR2 YSLEER. The CDR3 covers 21 residues. CDR3 region: CASSQDPYIRRTSSYNSPLHF. CDR3 nucleotides: TGCGCCAGCAGCCAAGATCCATACATAAGGAGAACGAGCTCCTATAATTCACCCCTCCACTTT.

This chain connects TRBV12-3 or TRBV12-4 to TRBJ1-5; no clear D gene. The CDR3 has 11 amino acids. V lost 3 bases to trimming and J lost 6 bases, with 3 bases between them. CDR3 bases: TGTGCCAGCAGTTTCGGTCAGCCCCAGCATTTT. This encodes CASSFGQPQHF.

This clone was seen once. The rearrangement uses TRBV7-2 and TRBJ1-2, with D tentatively TRBD1 (5 bases). V was clipped by 6 bases and J by 6 bases, with 11 bases between them. Per the germline V gene, CDR1 is SGHTA and CDR2 is FQGNSA. The CDR3 sequence is 12 residues long. The CDR3 region has the DNA TGTGCCAGCAGGGCGACAGAGAATGGCTACACCTTC. Translating gives CASRATENGYTF.

The chain couples TRBV11-3 to TRBJ2-5; 8 positions agree with TRBD2. Germline V gene lookup returns CDR1 SGHNT and CDR2 YENEEA. The ends lost 1 base at V and 1 base at J; junction bases unmatched: 5. The CDR3 runs to 16 residues. The CDR3 protein is CASSLGSRGGQETQYF. The CDR3 region has the DNA TGTGCCAGCAGCTTAGGTTCTCGGGGGGGCCAAGAGACCCAGTACTTC.

This sequence joins TRBV14 and TRBJ2-2; 7 nucleotides line up with TRBD1. Germline lookup yields CDR1 SGHDN and CDR2 FVKESK. Germline trimming cut 4 bases from V and 4 bases from J; bases unmatched to any gene: 6. The CDR3 is made up of 15 amino acids. CDR3 amino acids: CASSLNRGGTGELFF. The CDR3 DNA is TGTGCCAGCAGCCTTAACAGGGGTGGCACCGGGGAGCTGTTTTTT.

This CDR3 reads CASSTSGTSGRNEQFF. The CDR3 DNA is TGTGCCAGCAGTACGTCCGGGACTAGCGGGCGAAATGAGCAGTTCTTC. The rearrangement links TRBV5-4 to TRBJ2-1; 12 bases line up with TRBD2. Germline CDR1 SGHNT, CDR2 YYREEE (reference sequence). J was trimmed by 7 bases and V by 5 bases; bases with no gene match: 10. The CDR3 is 16 amino acids.

The rearrangement joins TRBV5-4 to TRBJ1-2; D is possibly TRBD1 (5 bases). Germline CDR1 reads SGHNT; CDR2 reads YYREEE (reference sequence). This CDR3 is 14 amino acids long. Trimming took off 6 bases at V and 3 bases at J, with 15 bases between the two ends. CDR3 nucleotide sequence: TGTGCCAGCACCCTTGGTAGGGGCGACTATGGCTACACCTTC. This gives the protein CASTLGRGDYGYTF.

Concerning this clone: One end of the junction does not line up with germline, which may come from a read error. The rearrangement uses TRBV7-7 and TRBJ2-5, with D possibly matching TRBD1 (6 bases). CDR1 is SSHAT and CDR2 is FNYEAQ in the germline V gene (reference sequence). The CDR3 loop spans 16 amino acids. This chain's CDR3 is CASSAIDRPPGETQYF. CDR3 nucleotides: TGTGCTAGCAGCGCGATCGACAGGCCCCCCGGGGAGACCCAGTACTTC.

The chain employs TRBV5-1 and TRBJ1-6; 8 nucleotides align to TRBD1. The V segment lost 0 bases and the J segment 7 bases; nucleotides outside the gene matches: 3. Germline-derived CDR1 and CDR2 are SGHRS and YFSETQ. The CDR3 spans 15 residues. The CDR3 loop reads CASSLGGTGNSPLHF. CDR3 coding DNA: TGCGCCAGCAGCTTGGGTGGGACAGGAAATTCACCCCTCCACTTT.

V usage is TRBV6-4 and J usage is TRBJ2-7, with TRBD1 matching over 7 bases. With 4 bases clipped from V and 6 bases from J, the junction kept 6 bases outside the gene matches. Germline lookup yields CDR1 MRHNA and CDR2 SNTAGT. This CDR3 has 13 residues. For the CDR3, the DNA is TGTGCCAGCAGTGCAGTAGGGGACAGCGAGCAGTACTTC. Translated, it gives CASSAVGDSEQYF.

J is TRBJ2-1 and V is TRBV19, with 8 bases matching TRBD2. The junction had 9 bases not matched to a gene; V was cut back by 4 bases and J by 7 bases. CDR3 length equals 15 residues. Germline V gene data show CDR1 as LNHDA and CDR2 as SQIVND (reference sequence). CDR3 residues: CASSSLGASGNEQFF. In nucleotides, the CDR3 is TGTGCCAGTAGTAGTCTCGGGGCTAGCGGGAATGAGCAGTTCTTC.

The chain employs TRBV7-2 and TRBJ1-2; the match to TRBD1 covers 7 bases. Germline CDR1 SGHTA, CDR2 FQGNSA. The CDR3 length is 14 residues. V was clipped by 5 bases and J by 3 bases; unmatched bases: 6. DNA for the CDR3: TGTGCCAGCAGCCCACGGGACAGTTACTATGGCTACACCTTC. It is translated as CASSPRDSYYGYTF. The whole variable domain, filled in from reference TRBV7-2 and TRBJ1-2, reads GAGVSQSPSNKVTEKGKDVELRCDPISGHTALYWYRQSLGQGLEFLIYFQGNSAPDKSGLPSDRFSAERTGGSVSTLTIQRTQQEDSAVYLCASSPRDSYYGYTFGSGTRLTVV.

The chain has TRBV6-5 and TRBJ1-5; a weak D match, TRBD1 (5 bases). The germline CDR1 and CDR2 sequences are MNHEY and SVGAGI. Trimming removed 6 bases from V and 0 bases from J, with 9 bases in between. The length of the CDR3 is 14 residues. CDR3 DNA sequence: TGTGCCAGCAGATCAGGGAATAGCAATCAGCCCCAGCATTTT. Encoded protein: CASRSGNSNQPQHF.

The chain couples TRBV11-1 to TRBJ1-1, with 8 bases lining up with TRBD1. Trimming cost V 4 bases and J 5 bases; bases outside gene matches: 6. Germline CDR1 and CDR2: SGHAT and FQDESV (reference sequence). The CDR3 spans 14 residues. The CDR3 loop reads CASSYRGGKTEAFF. The DNA for the CDR3 is TGTGCCAGCAGCTACAGGGGGGGGAAGACTGAAGCTTTCTTT.

The chain employs TRBV27 and TRBJ2-1; no reliable D call. CDR1 and CDR2 from the germline V gene are MNHEY and SMNVEV (reference sequence). The V end was cut by 3 bases, the J end by 0 bases, with 9 bases between. The CDR3 sequence is 15 residues long. In nucleotides, the CDR3 is TGTGCCAGCAGTTTTAGCTTTAACTCCTACAATGAGCAGTTCTTC. Protein: CASSFSFNSYNEQFF.